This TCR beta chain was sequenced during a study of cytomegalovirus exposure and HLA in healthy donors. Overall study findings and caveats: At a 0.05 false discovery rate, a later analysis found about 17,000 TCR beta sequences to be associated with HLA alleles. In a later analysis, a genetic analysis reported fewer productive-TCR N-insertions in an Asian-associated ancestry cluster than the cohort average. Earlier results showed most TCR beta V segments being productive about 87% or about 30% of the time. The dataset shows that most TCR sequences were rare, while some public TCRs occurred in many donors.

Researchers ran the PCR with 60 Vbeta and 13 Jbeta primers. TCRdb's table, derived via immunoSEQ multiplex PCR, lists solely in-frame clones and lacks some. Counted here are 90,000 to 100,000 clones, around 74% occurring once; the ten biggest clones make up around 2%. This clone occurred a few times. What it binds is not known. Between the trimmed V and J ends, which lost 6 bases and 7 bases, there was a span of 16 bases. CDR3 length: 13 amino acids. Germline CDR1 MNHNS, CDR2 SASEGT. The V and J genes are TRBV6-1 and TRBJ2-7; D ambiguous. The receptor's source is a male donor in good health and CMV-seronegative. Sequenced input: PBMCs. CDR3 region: CASRVVSMREQYF. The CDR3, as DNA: TGTGCCAGCAGGGTGGTATCGATGAGGGAGCAGTACTTC.